Below, 27 T cell receptor beta chains from the same sample are listed, as sequenced in a study of T-cell reconstitution after alpha-beta-depleted transplantation in children. TCRbeta library preparation incorporated unique molecular identifiers. TCRdb fed the PCR reads into MiXCR, producing one record per CDR3 protein. Of 150,000 to 250,000 distinct CDR3 sequences detected, 5% to 6.5% appear once; the ten largest clones hold around 4.4%. The sample here was PBMCs, taken before TCRalphabeta/CD19-depleted stem cell transplant. The source of these receptors is a girl younger than two with combined immunodeficiency, due to receive a stem cell transplant.

This clonotype has at least ten counts. V gene TRBV7-9 combines with J gene TRBJ2-1; 8 positions agree with TRBD1. Germline trimming cut 5 bases from V and 8 bases from J; bases unmatched to any gene: 17. CDR3 length: 17 amino acids. The germline CDR1 and CDR2 sequences are SEHNR and FQNEAQ (reference sequence). This chain's CDR3 is CASSRLSTGGWIDEQFF. The DNA for the CDR3 is TGTGCCAGCAGCCGTCTTTCCACAGGGGGTTGGATCGATGAGCAGTTCTTC.

Ten or more counts support this clonotype. V usage is TRBV6-2 or TRBV6-3 and J usage is TRBJ2-7, with 11 bases fitting TRBD2. Germline CDR1 MNHEY, CDR2 SVGEGT. Trimming took 8 bases from V and 4 from J; bases not matched to a gene: 7. The CDR3 totals 14 residues. CDR3 in amino acids: CASGIAGGPYEQYF. Written as DNA, the CDR3 is TGTGCCAGCGGAATAGCGGGAGGGCCATACGAGCAGTACTTC.

This clonotype was seen repeatedly, ten times or more. The rearrangement joins TRBV27 to TRBJ1-5; perhaps TRBD1 as D (6 bases). Deletions cut 0 bases from V and 5 bases from J, with 11 bases between. This CDR3 has 15 residues. The germline V gene has CDR1 MNHEY and CDR2 SMNVEV (reference sequence). This CDR3 reads CASSLSAGGDQPQHF. The CDR3 DNA reads as TGTGCCAGCAGTTTATCCGCGGGGGGCGATCAGCCCCAGCATTTT.

At least ten counts were recorded for this clonotype. V and J are TRBV7-4 and TRBJ1-1, with 8 bases that match TRBD1. The trim removed 3 bases at V and 2 bases at J, leaving 8 bases unmatched. CDR3 size: 16 residues. Germline lookup yields CDR1 SGHVT and CDR2 SQSDAQ. The CDR3 nucleotides read TGTGCCAGCAGCTTCGGGGGCAGGGGGCCAAACACTGAAGCTTTCTTT. This sequence encodes CASSFGGRGPNTEAFF. The full variable domain, in which reference TRBV7-4 and TRBJ1-1 provide the parts outside the CDR3, is GAGVSQSPRYKVAKRGRDVALRCDSISGHVTLYWYRQTLGQGSEVLTYSQSDAQRDKSGRPSGRFSAERPERSVSTLKIQRTEQGDSAVYLCASSFGGRGPNTEAFFGQGTRLTVV.

This clonotype appeared a few times. The V call is TRBV10-3, the J call TRBJ1-5; no clear D gene. The CDR3 runs 13 residues. Between the trimmed V and J ends, which lost 2 bases and 5 bases, there was a span of 7 bases. Germline CDR1 reads ENHRY; CDR2 reads SYGVKD. The CDR3 sequence is CAISEGRHQPQHF. CDR3 DNA: TGTGCCATCAGTGAGGGACGGCATCAGCCCCAGCATTTT.

In its sample, this clonotype was seen many times. This chain uses TRBV7-2 with TRBJ2-5; D unresolved. The CDR3 has 14 residues. V lost 2 bases and J lost 5, with 12 bases in between. Germline V lookup: CDR1 SGHTA, CDR2 FQGNSA. This chain's CDR3 is CASSLQPLGETQYF. As DNA, the CDR3 is TGTGCCAGCAGCTTACAGCCGTTGGGGGAGACCCAGTACTTC.

At least ten counts were recorded for this clonotype. The gene calls are TRBV20-1 and TRBJ2-7; 8 nucleotides agree with TRBD2. The CDR3 extends over 14 amino acids. CDR1 and CDR2 (germline): DFQATT, SNEGSKA (reference sequence). The junction had 5 bases not matched to a gene; V was cut back by 2 bases and J by 2 bases. The CDR3 sequence: CSARLSSGAYEQYF. In DNA, the CDR3 is TGCAGTGCTAGATTAAGTAGCGGGGCCTACGAGCAGTACTTC.

This clonotype was seen ten or more times. The V gene is TRBV7-9, the J gene TRBJ2-7; D is uncertain. CDR3 size: 11 residues. V was clipped by 6 bases and J by 3 bases, with 6 bases between them. Germline-derived CDR1 and CDR2 are SEHNR and FQNEAQ (reference sequence). CDR3 sequence (DNA): TGTGCCAGCAGGGCCGACTACGAGCAGTACTTC. This translates into CASRADYEQYF.

This clonotype occurred many times. CDR3 loop: CSGRSTANSPLHF. For the CDR3, the DNA is TGCAGTGGGCGTTCGACGGCGAATTCACCCCTCCACTTT. The chain recombines TRBV20-1 with TRBJ1-6, with D unresolved. V was cut by 7 bases and J by 7 bases, with 14 bases left in between. The germline CDR1 and CDR2 sequences are DFQATT and SNEGSKA (reference sequence). The CDR3 length is 13 residues.

This clonotype appeared many times. The chain carries TRBV29-1 and TRBJ2-5; the match to TRBD1 covers 7 bases. The CDR3 covers 12 residues. The germline V gene encodes CDR1 SQVTM and CDR2 ANQGSEA. After removal of 7 bases from V and 1 base from J, the junction contained 3 bases not matched to a gene. This chain's CDR3 is CSGGDSQETQYF. In DNA form, the CDR3 reads TGCAGCGGTGGGGACAGCCAAGAGACCCAGTACTTC.

The chain employs TRBV4-2 and TRBJ1-2, with D possibly TRBD1 on 5 matching bases. The CDR3 has 14 amino acids. Trimming removed 0 bases at V and 5 bases at J, with 10 bases between. CDR1 is LGHNA, CDR2 YNFKEQ, per germline. The CDR3 nucleotides are TGTGCCAGCAGCCAAGATAGGGGCGGTTATGGCTACACCTTC. Its translation: CASSQDRGGYGYTF.

This clonotype was seen at least ten times. The chain carries TRBV7-6 and TRBJ2-1; D is ambiguous. V lost 1 base and J lost 0, with 13 bases in between. The CDR3 loop spans 17 amino acids. Germline CDR1 is SGHVS and CDR2 is FNYEAQ. The CDR3 here is CASSLGMPVSSYNEQFF. DNA for the CDR3: TGTGCCAGCAGCTTAGGCATGCCAGTAAGCTCCTACAATGAGCAGTTCTTC.

Many counts were recorded for this clonotype. The CDR3 loop reads CASSWGRGGRDEQFF. The CDR3, as DNA: TGTGCCAGCAGTTGGGGGCGGGGGGGCCGCGATGAGCAGTTCTTC. The chain combines TRBV6-5 with TRBJ2-1, with 9 bases aligning to TRBD2. The germline V gene has CDR1 MNHEY and CDR2 SVGAGI. This CDR3 is built from 15 residues. Trimming cost V 4 bases and J 8 bases; bases outside gene matches: 9.

This clonotype showed up many times. This rearrangement joins TRBV7-6 to TRBJ2-1; 7 positions match TRBD2. CDR3 size: 19 residues. The J segment lost 4 bases and the V segment lost 5 bases, leaving 20 bases of the junction unmatched. Germline V lookup: CDR1 SGHVS, CDR2 FNYEAQ. CDR3 protein: CASSLDGGSRVARYNEQFF. CDR3 DNA sequence: TGTGCCAGCAGCCTAGACGGCGGGAGCAGGGTCGCCCGTTACAATGAGCAGTTCTTC.

This clonotype was detected ten times or more. The gene calls are TRBV10-3 and TRBJ2-1; possibly TRBD1 or TRBD2 for D (5 bases each). The CDR3 length is 17 residues. Trimming shortened V by 0 bases and J by 1 base, and 13 bases separated the two germline ends. Germline V lookup: CDR1 ENHRY, CDR2 SYGVKD. Here the CDR3 reads CAISESTGTLSYNEQFF. The CDR3 DNA follows: TGTGCCATCAGTGAGTCGACCGGGACCCTATCCTACAATGAGCAGTTCTTC.

V usage is TRBV12-5 and J usage is TRBJ2-1; 11 bases align to TRBD2. The V gene's germline CDR1 is LGHNT and CDR2 FRNRAP. This CDR3 contains 20 residues. Trimming at V came to 3 bases and at J to 0 bases, leaving 13 bases not matched to a gene. CDR3 residues: CASGFLIAGGLSSSYNEQFF. CDR3 nucleotide sequence: TGTGCTAGTGGTTTCCTTATAGCGGGAGGGCTTTCGAGCTCCTACAATGAGCAGTTCTTC.

To note about this clonotype: Possible read error: a much larger clone is one base away. J is TRBJ1-4 and V is TRBV20-1; TRBD1 matches 8 bases. The length of the CDR3 is 15 residues. Germline lookup yields CDR1 DFQATT and CDR2 SNEGSKA (reference sequence). The CDR3 spells CCARDLRGLNEKLFF. CDR3 coding DNA: TGCTGTGCTAGAGATCTCAGGGGGCTTAATGAAAAACTGTTTTTT.

This clonotype was found many times. The chain combines TRBV7-9 with TRBJ2-3; the D is unclear. The germline V gene encodes CDR1 SEHNR and CDR2 FQNEAQ (reference sequence). There are 15 residues in the CDR3. V lost 1 base and J lost 5, with 13 bases in between. CDR3 nucleotides: TGTGCCAGCAGCTTAGATGGGCAGTCCGGAGATACGCAGTATTTT. Translation gives CASSLDGQSGDTQYF.

This clonotype was seen at least ten times. V and J are TRBV20-1 and TRBJ2-7; 9 bases align to TRBD2. The germline V gene encodes CDR1 DFQATT and CDR2 SNEGSKA (reference sequence). The CDR3 is made up of 14 amino acids. V lost 0 bases to trimming and J lost 6 bases; unmatched junction nucleotides: 6. CDR3 amino acids: CSARDFSGRSEQYF. The CDR3 nucleotides read TGCAGTGCTAGAGATTTTAGCGGGAGAAGCGAGCAGTACTTC.

This clonotype was counted ten times or more. V usage is TRBV20-1 and J usage is TRBJ1-1; D is ambiguous. Germline V gives CDR1 DFQATT, CDR2 SNEGSKA (reference sequence). Trimming took 0 bases from V and 3 from J, leaving 8 bases between them. CDR3 length equals 13 residues. Written as DNA, the CDR3 is TGCAGTGCTAGAGAAGCCTGGGACACTGAAGCTTTCTTT. Translated, it gives CSAREAWDTEAFF.

This clonotype has ten or more counts. This chain uses TRBV2 with TRBJ2-2; 9 nucleotides match TRBD1. Germline V gene data show CDR1 as SNHLY and CDR2 as FYNNEI. Losses at the gene ends were 6 bases for V and 6 bases for J; bases not matched to a gene: 8. The CDR3 spans 15 residues. CDR3 sequence (DNA): TGTGCCAGCAGCCCTGGGACAGGGAAAGCCGGGGAGCTGTTTTTT. It codes for CASSPGTGKAGELFF.

This clonotype was found many times. This sequence joins TRBV25-1 and TRBJ1-1, with D unresolved. V lost 6 bases to trimming and J lost 8 bases, with 13 bases between them. The CDR3 runs 12 residues. Germline loops: CDR1 MGHDK, CDR2 SYGVNS. The CDR3 DNA follows: TGTGCCAGCAGGCTCAAACCCGGGGAAGCTTTCTTT. Amino acids: CASRLKPGEAFF.

This clonotype was recorded at least ten times. The chain couples TRBV5-1 to TRBJ2-3, with 7 bases lining up with TRBD1. This CDR3 has 14 residues. Germline CDR1 and CDR2: SGHRS and YFSETQ. The V gene end was trimmed by 2 bases and the J gene end by 6 bases; junction bases not matched to a gene: 6. The CDR3 DNA sequence: TGCGCCAGCAGCTTACAGGGGTCCAGGGATACGCAGTATTTT. It translates to CASSLQGSRDTQYF.

The sample holds many counts of this clonotype. The V call is TRBV20-1, the J call TRBJ2-4, with TRBD1 identical over 9 bases. V lost 0 bases, J lost 7 bases, and 7 bases stayed unmatched. From germline, CDR1 is DFQATT and CDR2 SNEGSKA (reference sequence). The CDR3 is made up of 15 amino acids. The CDR3 here is CSARDPGTGWNIQYF. DNA for the CDR3: TGCAGTGCTAGAGATCCTGGGACAGGGTGGAACATTCAGTACTTC.

This clonotype was found many times. The rearrangement joins TRBV5-6 to TRBJ2-7, with D perhaps given as TRBD1 or TRBD2 (5 bases each). Germline CDR1 and CDR2: SGHDT and YYEEEE. The CDR3 has 15 residues. Between the trimmed V and J ends, which lost 2 bases and 5 bases, there was a span of 17 bases. In DNA form, the CDR3 reads TGTGCCAGCAGCTTACCCGAGGGGATTCGTCACGAGCAGTACTTC. Translated, it gives CASSLPEGIRHEQYF.

This clonotype was found many times. The chain joins TRBV7-9 to TRBJ2-5; 8 positions agree with TRBD2. CDR3 length: 14 amino acids. V shed 7 bases and J 2 bases; nucleotides not matched to a gene: 6. Germline assignment: CDR1 SEHNR and CDR2 FQNEAQ (reference sequence). This CDR3 reads CASKEASGQETQYF. CDR3 nucleotide sequence: TGTGCCAGCAAGGAAGCTAGCGGGCAAGAGACCCAGTACTTC.

This clonotype was observed a handful of times. The rearrangement links TRBV7-2 to TRBJ2-3; D may be TRBD2 (6 bases). The V end lost 4 bases, the J end lost 2 bases, and 13 bases lay between the germline ends. The germline gives CDR1 SGHTA, CDR2 FQGNSA. The CDR3 loop spans 15 amino acids. CDR3 region: CASSSGTGTTDTQYF. CDR3 DNA: TGTGCCAGCAGCTCCGGGACTGGCACCACAGATACGCAGTATTTT. Using reference TRBV7-2 and TRBJ2-3 for the parts outside the CDR3, the full variable domain is GAGVSQSPSNKVTEKGKDVELRCDPISGHTALYWYRQSLGQGLEFLIYFQGNSAPDKSGLPSDRFSAERTGGSVSTLTIQRTQQEDSAVYLCASSSGTGTTDTQYFGPGTRLTVL.